These 29 T cell receptor beta chains originate from one sample sequenced in a study of blood T cell repertoires in COVID-19. Clones were sequenced by immunoSEQ multiplex PCR, and TCRdb holds only the in-frame ones, with some missing. The repertoire holds 250,000 or so clones, with about 88% as singletons. Specimen: PBMCs or T cells enriched from blood (not recorded which). The receptors shown here come from a woman aged 45-65 years who had been exposed to COVID-19.

This chain links TRBV12-5 with TRBJ1-5, with D possibly TRBD1 on 5 matching bases. Germline values: CDR1 LGHNT, CDR2 FRNRAP. Trimming cost V 5 bases and J 4 bases, with 9 bases left between them. This CDR3 comprises 13 residues. This CDR3 is CASGVEGNQPQHF. As DNA, the CDR3 is TGTGCTAGTGGTGTGGAGGGGAATCAGCCCCAGCATTTT.

The rearrangement links TRBV9 to TRBJ2-1, with D perhaps matching TRBD1 (5 bases). V lost 0 bases to trimming and J lost 7 bases, with 14 bases between them. The germline CDR1 and CDR2 sequences are SGDLS and YYNGEE. This CDR3 is 15 amino acids long. The CDR3 protein is CASSVGTGLGNEQFF. CDR3 DNA sequence: TGTGCCAGCAGCGTAGGTACAGGTTTGGGTAATGAGCAGTTCTTC.

The V gene is TRBV13, the J gene TRBJ2-2, with 7 positions matching TRBD1. Germline trimming cut 5 bases from V and 5 bases from J; bases unmatched to any gene: 11. The CDR3 totals 16 residues. CDR1 PRHDT and CDR2 FYEKMQ come from the germline V gene (reference sequence). As DNA, the CDR3 is TGTGCCAGCAGCGCAGAGGGGGCAGTTCGGACCGGGGAGCTGTTTTTT. This encodes CASSAEGAVRTGELFF.

This chain links TRBV2 with TRBJ2-7; TRBD1 matches 7 bases. CDR1 and CDR2 (germline): SNHLY, FYNNEI. The CDR3 spans 15 residues. After removal of 7 bases from V and 3 bases from J, the junction contained 12 bases not matched to a gene. The CDR3 DNA is TGTGCCAGCAATCGGTGGACAGGAGGAATCTACGAGCAGTACTTC. Residues: CASNRWTGGIYEQYF.

The V and J genes are TRBV25-1 and TRBJ2-7, with 9 positions matching TRBD1. The CDR3 runs to 14 residues. Germline V lookup: CDR1 MGHDK, CDR2 SYGVNS. V lost 7 bases, J lost 5 bases, and 9 bases stayed unmatched. This CDR3 reads CASTLPGTGNEQYF. CDR3 coding DNA: TGTGCCAGCACCCTTCCCGGGACAGGGAACGAGCAGTACTTC.

J is TRBJ1-3 and V is TRBV29-1; D unclear. The CDR3 loop spans 12 amino acids. Trimming cost V 5 bases and J 4 bases, with 9 bases left between them. The germline gives CDR1 SQVTM, CDR2 ANQGSEA. CDR3 DNA sequence: TGCAGCGTTACAGACCTCGGAAACACCATATATTTT. This translates into CSVTDLGNTIYF. The full variable domain, rest sourced from reference TRBV29-1 and TRBJ1-3, is SAVISQKPSRDICQRGTSLTIQCQVDSQVTMMFWYRQQPGQSLTLIATANQGSEATYESGFVIDKFPISRPNLTFSTLTVSNMSPEDSSIYLCSVTDLGNTIYFGEGSWLTVV.

This sequence joins TRBV19 and TRBJ2-3; 9 nucleotides agree with TRBD1. The CDR3 length is 14 residues. The V and J ends lost 6 bases and 3 bases, in that order; junction bases with no gene match: 4. The germline V gene encodes CDR1 LNHDA and CDR2 SQIVND (reference sequence). The CDR3 DNA sequence: TGTGCCAGTAGAGGACAGGGGTTTACAGATACGCAGTATTTT. It codes for CASRGQGFTDTQYF. Variable domain in full (rest from reference TRBV19 and TRBJ2-3): DGGITQSPKYLFRKEGQNVTLSCEQNLNHDAMYWYRQDPGQGLRLIYYSQIVNDFQKGDIAEGYSVSREKKESFPLTVTSAQKNPTAFYLCASRGQGFTDTQYFGPGTRLTVL.

The genes are TRBV2 and TRBJ2-3, with TRBD1 matching over 8 bases. The length of the CDR3 is 14 residues. V lost 6 bases and J lost 2; bases outside the gene matches: 4. Germline assignment: CDR1 SNHLY and CDR2 FYNNEI. In nucleotides, the CDR3 is TGTGCCAGCAGCCGGACAGGGTACACAGATACGCAGTATTTT. It translates to CASSRTGYTDTQYF.

The chain couples TRBV10-3 to TRBJ2-7, with D possibly being TRBD1 (6 bases). The CDR3 has 16 amino acids. The germline CDR1 and CDR2 sequences are ENHRY and SYGVKD. V lost 3 bases and J 0 bases, leaving 15 bases between the germline ends. This CDR3 reads CAISDPKTGGSYEQYF. CDR3 nucleotides: TGTGCCATCAGTGATCCTAAGACAGGAGGCTCCTACGAGCAGTACTTC.

The chain is built from TRBV24-1 and TRBJ2-2; TRBD1 matches at 7 bases. V lost 6 bases, J lost 8 bases, and 5 bases stayed unmatched. Germline CDR1 is KGHDR and CDR2 is SFDVKD. This CDR3 has 13 residues. This CDR3 reads CATSPTGVGELFF. The CDR3 nucleotides are TGTGCCACCAGTCCTACAGGGGTGGGGGAGCTGTTTTTT.

The chain uses TRBV7-2 and TRBJ1-1, with D hard to call. The CDR3 extends over 14 amino acids. Germline V lookup: CDR1 SGHTA, CDR2 FQGNSA. The V end lost 2 bases, the J end lost 1 base, and 8 bases lay between the germline ends. The CDR3 DNA sequence: TGTGCCAGCAGCTTACTGGCGGAGAACACTGAAGCTTTCTTT. Protein: CASSLLAENTEAFF.

V usage is TRBV11-2 and J usage is TRBJ1-1; a weak D match, TRBD1 (6 bases). This CDR3 is 13 amino acids long. Trimming pared 3 bases from V and 7 bases from J, leaving 12 bases between. CDR1 and CDR2 from the germline V gene are SGHAT and FQNNGV. The CDR3 here is CASSLSTGSEAFF. In nucleotides, the CDR3 is TGTGCCAGCAGCTTGAGCACAGGGAGTGAAGCTTTCTTT.

This chain connects TRBV12-3 or TRBV12-4 to TRBJ2-7; unclear D gene. Trimming pared 4 bases from V and 5 bases from J, leaving 9 bases between. The CDR3 is 12 amino acids. Here the CDR3 reads CASSSGRNEQYF. DNA of the CDR3: TGTGCCAGCAGTTCAGGAAGGAACGAGCAGTACTTC.

The chain carries TRBV28 and TRBJ2-7, with a tentative D call TRBD1 (6 bases). Trimming removed 6 bases at V and 4 bases at J, with 13 bases between. Germline V lookup: CDR1 MDHEN, CDR2 SYDVKM. This CDR3 has 13 amino acids. The CDR3 loop is CASSLQGPYEQYF. CDR3 DNA sequence: TGTGCCAGCAGCCTACAGGGTCCATACGAGCAGTACTTC.

This chain connects TRBV15 to TRBJ1-6, with D perhaps matching TRBD1 (5 bases). The germline CDR1 and CDR2 sequences are LNHNV and YYDKDF (reference sequence). The CDR3 runs to 15 residues. With 5 bases removed from V and 5 bases from J, the gap between germline ends came to 13 bases. The CDR3 spells CATSGPVTDNSPLHF. The CDR3 DNA reads as TGTGCCACCAGCGGGCCTGTGACAGATAATTCACCCCTCCACTTT.

The chain has TRBV6-2 or TRBV6-3 and TRBJ2-1; TRBD2 matches 8 bases. The CDR3 extends over 15 amino acids. The germline V gene has CDR1 MNHEY and CDR2 SVGEGT. V lost 4 bases, J lost 8 bases, and 10 bases stayed unmatched. The CDR3 region is CASSLPGLAPYEQFF. In DNA form, the CDR3 reads TGTGCCAGCAGTTTGCCCGGACTAGCTCCGTATGAGCAGTTCTTC.

The rearrangement joins TRBV19 to TRBJ2-3; 7 nucleotides match TRBD1. Germline V gene data show CDR1 as LNHDA and CDR2 as SQIVND (reference sequence). The CDR3 has 15 amino acids. V was clipped by 4 bases and J by 3 bases; unmatched bases: 7. In nucleotides, the CDR3 is TGTGCCAGTAGTACAAGACAGGGATCAACAGATACGCAGTATTTT. It specifies CASSTRQGSTDTQYF.

This chain uses TRBV28 with TRBJ1-3; 10 bases are shared with TRBD1. Germline trimming cut 7 bases from V and 3 bases from J; bases unmatched to any gene: 12. Germline V gene lookup returns CDR1 MDHEN and CDR2 SYDVKM. The CDR3 runs to 17 residues. CDR3 sequence reads: CASTTGLTGGYGNTIYF. The CDR3, as DNA: TGTGCCAGCACCACAGGGTTGACAGGGGGCTATGGAAACACCATATATTTT.

This sequence joins TRBV7-8 and TRBJ2-7, with 14 bases matching TRBD2. The CDR3 is 18 residues long. Trimming cost V 5 bases and J 3 bases; bases outside gene matches: 12. Germline values: CDR1 SGHVS, CDR2 FQNEAQ. The DNA of the CDR3 is TGTGCCAGCAGCCACAGGGGACTAGCGGGGGCGCTGGGCTACGAGCAGTACTTC. It specifies CASSHRGLAGALGYEQYF.

This clone appeared a single time. CDR3 DNA: TGTGCCAGCAGCCGCACGGACACCATATATTTT. It is translated as CASSRTDTIYF. The V and J genes are TRBV7-9 and TRBJ1-3; D is unresolved. CDR1 SEHNR and CDR2 FQNEAQ come from the germline V gene (reference sequence). V was trimmed by 5 bases and J by 8 bases, leaving 7 bases between them. This CDR3 comprises 11 residues.

The chain carries TRBV7-3 and TRBJ1-1; D gene unclear. The germline V gene has CDR1 SGHTA and CDR2 FQGTGA. This CDR3 spans 13 amino acids. Trimming left V 1 base short and J 4 bases short, with 7 bases between. The CDR3 coding sequence is TGTGCCAGCAGCTTAAACGCGGGCACTGAAGCTTTCTTT. It is translated as CASSLNAGTEAFF.

V usage is TRBV4-1 and J usage is TRBJ1-1; no clear D. Germline loops: CDR1 MGHRA, CDR2 YSYEKL. The V gene lost 0 bases and the J gene lost 4 bases, with 9 bases spanning the gap. The CDR3 extends over 14 amino acids. CDR3 DNA: TGCGCCAGCAGCCAAGAAGGAGCGGTCACTGAAGCTTTCTTT. Its translation is CASSQEGAVTEAFF.

The gene calls are TRBV19 and TRBJ2-2; D is possibly TRBD2 (6 bases). Germline-derived CDR1 and CDR2 are LNHDA and SQIVND (reference sequence). The CDR3 consists of 16 residues. Trimming took 6 bases from V and 5 from J, leaving 19 bases between them. The CDR3 loop reads CASSTPRGSGTGELFF. For the CDR3, the DNA is TGTGCCAGTAGCACCCCCCGAGGTAGCGGAACCGGGGAGCTGTTTTTT. The full variable domain, completed using reference TRBV19 and TRBJ2-2, is DGGITQSPKYLFRKEGQNVTLSCEQNLNHDAMYWYRQDPGQGLRLIYYSQIVNDFQKGDIAEGYSVSREKKESFPLTVTSAQKNPTAFYLCASSTPRGSGTGELFFGEGSRLTVL.

This clone was observed a handful of times. V gene TRBV10-3 combines with J gene TRBJ1-1; D remains unclear. The length of the CDR3 is 18 residues. V dropped 0 bases and J dropped 0 bases, with 17 bases sitting between them. Germline V CDR1 and CDR2: ENHRY, SYGVKD. The CDR3 nucleotides are TGTGCCATCAGTGAGTCGCATCAGACACTTTCGATGAACACTGAAGCTTTCTTT. Protein sequence: CAISESHQTLSMNTEAFF.

J is TRBJ2-1 and V is TRBV5-1; 8 nucleotides match TRBD2. CDR3 size: 15 residues. Germline V CDR1 and CDR2: SGHRS, YFSETQ. The ends lost 5 bases at V and 0 bases at J; junction bases unmatched: 4. DNA for the CDR3: TGCGCCAGCAGTCGAGCGGGGGACTCCTACAATGAGCAGTTCTTC. Translating gives CASSRAGDSYNEQFF. Drawing the rest from reference TRBV5-1 and TRBJ2-1, the complete variable domain is KAGVTQTPRYLIKTRGQQVTLSCSPISGHRSVSWYQQTPGQGLQFLFEYFSETQRNKGNFPGRFSGRQFSNSRSEMNVSTLELGDSALYLCASSRAGDSYNEQFFGPGTRLTVL.

V is TRBV3-1 (or the pseudogene TRBV3-2) and J is TRBJ1-1; no clear D gene. CDR1 LGHDT and CDR2 YNNKEL come from the germline V gene (reference sequence). CDR3 size: 14 residues. V lost 2 bases and J 1 base, leaving 8 bases between the germline ends. CDR3 coding DNA: TGTGCCAGCAGCCAAAGTCGCAGGAACACTGAAGCTTTCTTT. Translating it yields CASSQSRRNTEAFF.

The chain is built from TRBV5-1 and TRBJ2-1; 7 bases line up with TRBD2. The CDR3 contains 14 residues. The germline CDR1 and CDR2 sequences are SGHRS and YFSETQ. Trimming took 0 bases from V and 6 from J; bases not matched to a gene: 3. The CDR3 DNA follows: TGCGCCAGCAGCTTGGAGGTAGCGGGCAATGAGCAGTTCTTC. Amino acid sequence: CASSLEVAGNEQFF.

V and J are TRBV2 and TRBJ1-1; TRBD1 might be the D (5 bases). Trimming left V 6 bases short and J 1 base short, with 9 bases between. Germline-derived CDR1 and CDR2 are SNHLY and FYNNEI. CDR3 size: 13 residues. For the CDR3, the DNA is TGTGCCAGCAGGGCCGGACAGAACACTGAAGCTTTCTTT. It is translated as CASRAGQNTEAFF.

This chain uses TRBV6-5 with TRBJ2-2; tentative D call: TRBD2 (6 bases). The germline CDR1 and CDR2 sequences are MNHEY and SVGAGI. The length of the CDR3 is 14 residues. V was clipped by 6 bases and J by 2 bases, with 10 bases between them. The CDR3 DNA reads as TGTGCCAGCAGGGCGGGGCATAACACCGGGGAGCTGTTTTTT. Translated: CASRAGHNTGELFF.